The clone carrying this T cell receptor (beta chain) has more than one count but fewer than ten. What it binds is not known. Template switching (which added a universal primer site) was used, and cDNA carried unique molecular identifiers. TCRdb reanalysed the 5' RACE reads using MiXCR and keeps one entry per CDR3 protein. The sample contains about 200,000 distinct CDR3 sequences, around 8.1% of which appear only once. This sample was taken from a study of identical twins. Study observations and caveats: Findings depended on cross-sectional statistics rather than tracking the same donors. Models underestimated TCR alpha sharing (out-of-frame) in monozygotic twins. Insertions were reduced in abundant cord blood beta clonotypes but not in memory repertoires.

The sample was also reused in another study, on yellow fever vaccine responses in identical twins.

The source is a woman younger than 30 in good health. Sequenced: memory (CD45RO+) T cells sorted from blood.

The CDR3 sequence: CASSSVQETQYF. The CDR3 bases are TGTGCCAGCAGCTCGGTCCAAGAGACCCAGTACTTC. The chain joins TRBV11-3 to TRBJ2-5; D is ambiguous. CDR3 length: 12 residues. Between the trimmed V and J ends, which lost 4 bases and 1 base, there was a span of 4 bases. Germline values: CDR1 SGHNT, CDR2 YENEEA. Combining the CDR3 with reference TRBV11-3 and TRBJ2-5 gives the whole variable domain EAGVVQSPRYKIIEKKQPVAFWCNPISGHNTLYWYLQNLGQGPELLIRYENEEAVDDSQLPKDRFSAERLKGVDSTLKIQPAELGDSAVYLCASSSVQETQYFGPGTRLLVL.